Listed here is a single T cell receptor (beta chain). What it binds is unknown. This entry belongs to a study of long-term antiretroviral therapy in people with HIV. Regarding the study as a whole: Blood draws took place between the mid-2000s and the late 2010s and possibly involved older ART regimens. Pre-ART clonal expansions dominated every time point's repertoire. Unavailable data included ART adherence, viral resistance and therapy changes (switches in treatment).

V lost 5 bases to trimming and J lost 1 base; unmatched junction nucleotides: 4. Germline-derived CDR1 and CDR2 are MNHNS and SASEGT. There are 15 residues in the CDR3. Researchers report immunoSEQ v3.0 was run at survey level. TCRdb's table, derived via immunoSEQ multiplex PCR, lists solely in-frame clones and lacks some. The sample yields some 21,000 clones, around 84% seen once. The sequencing used unsorted PBMCs, collected 0.2 years after starting antiretroviral therapy. This TCR derives from a woman aged 25 to 39 with HIV. The chain employs TRBV6-1 and TRBJ2-2; 7 bases align to TRBD1. The CDR3 spells CASSLGTVNTGELFF. The CDR3 DNA follows: TGTGCCAGCAGTTTGGGGACAGTGAACACCGGGGAGCTGTTTTTT.